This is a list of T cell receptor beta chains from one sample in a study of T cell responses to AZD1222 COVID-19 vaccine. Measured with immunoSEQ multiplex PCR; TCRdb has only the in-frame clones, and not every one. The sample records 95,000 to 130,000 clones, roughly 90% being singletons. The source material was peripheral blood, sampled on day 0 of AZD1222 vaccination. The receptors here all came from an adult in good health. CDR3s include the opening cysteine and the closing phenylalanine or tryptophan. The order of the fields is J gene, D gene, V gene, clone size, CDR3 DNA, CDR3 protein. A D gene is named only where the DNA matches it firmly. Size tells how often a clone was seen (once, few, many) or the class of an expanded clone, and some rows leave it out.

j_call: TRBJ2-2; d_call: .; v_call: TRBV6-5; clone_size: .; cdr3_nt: TGTGCCAGCAGTTACGGGCTAGCAGGGACCGGGGAGCTGTTTTTT; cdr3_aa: CASSYGLAGTGELFF
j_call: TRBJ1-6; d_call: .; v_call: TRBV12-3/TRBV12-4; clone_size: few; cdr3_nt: TGTGCCACCCAGGGAGGGGTTTCACCCCTCCACTTT; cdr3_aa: CATQGGVSPLHF
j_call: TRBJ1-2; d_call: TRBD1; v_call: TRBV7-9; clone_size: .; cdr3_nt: TGTGCCAGCAGACTTAATCCGGGACAGGGACCTTATGGCTACACCTTC; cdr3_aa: CASRLNPGQGPYGYTF
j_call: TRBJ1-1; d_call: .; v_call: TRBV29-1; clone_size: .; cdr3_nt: TGCAGCGTTGTGGCCAGGGGCACTGAAGCTTTCTTT; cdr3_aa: CSVVARGTEAFF
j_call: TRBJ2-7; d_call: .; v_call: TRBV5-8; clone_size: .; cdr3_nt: TGTGCCAGCAGCCGACGGACAGCCCCTTTCGGGTACGAGCAGTACTTC; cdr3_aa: CASSRRTAPFGYEQYF
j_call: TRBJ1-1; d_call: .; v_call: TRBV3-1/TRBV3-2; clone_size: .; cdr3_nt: TGTGCCAGCAGCCAAGTTTGGGGATCCCCGGTTGTTGGCACTGAAGCTTTCTTT; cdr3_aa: CASSQVWGSPVVGTEAFF
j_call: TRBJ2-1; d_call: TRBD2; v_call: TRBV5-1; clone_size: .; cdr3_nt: TGCGCCAGCAGCTCTAGCGGGGGGGCATTGTTGGAAGAGCAGTTCTTC; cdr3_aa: CASSSSGGALLEEQFF
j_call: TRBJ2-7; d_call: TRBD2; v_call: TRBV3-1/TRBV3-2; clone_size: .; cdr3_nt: TGTGCCAGCAGCCACGCTGCGGGAGACCACGAGCAGTACTTC; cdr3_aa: CASSHAAGDHEQYF
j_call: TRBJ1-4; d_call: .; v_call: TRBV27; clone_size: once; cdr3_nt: TGTGCCAGCAGTTCGGGACCCAATGAAAAACTGTTTTTT; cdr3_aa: CASSSGPNEKLFF
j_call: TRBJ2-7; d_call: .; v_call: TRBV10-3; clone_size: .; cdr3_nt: TGTGCCATCAGTGACCCAGGGTCCGGCTACGAGCAGTACTTC; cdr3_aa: CAISDPGSGYEQYF
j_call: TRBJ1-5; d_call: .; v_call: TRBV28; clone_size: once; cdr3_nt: TGTGCCAGCAGTTTGACCTCTCACATTCAGCCCCAGCATTTT; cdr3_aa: CASSLTSHIQPQHF
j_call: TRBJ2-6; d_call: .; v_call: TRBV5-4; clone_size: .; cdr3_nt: TGTGCCAGCAGCTTTAGGCCAGCTGGGGCCAACGTCCTGACTTTC; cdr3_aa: CASSFRPAGANVLTF
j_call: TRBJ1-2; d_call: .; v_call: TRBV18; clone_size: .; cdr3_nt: TGTGCCAGCTCACCACCGGTTGGGCGAGACTATGGCTACACCTTC; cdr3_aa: CASSPPVGRDYGYTF
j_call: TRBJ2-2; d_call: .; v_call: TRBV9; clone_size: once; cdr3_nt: TGTGCCAGCAGCCTACAGGGGGCGGGAGGGTATTTGGACACCGGGGAGCTGTTTTTT; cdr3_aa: CASSLQGAGGYLDTGELFF
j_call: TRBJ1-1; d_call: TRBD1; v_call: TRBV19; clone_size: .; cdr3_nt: TGTGCCAGCCACCACAGGGGTCTTATGAACACTGAAGCTTTCTTT; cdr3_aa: CASHHRGLMNTEAFF
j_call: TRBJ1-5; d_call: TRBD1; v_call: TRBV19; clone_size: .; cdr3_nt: TGTGCCAGTAGTATAGACGGGACAGCCAATCAGCCCCAGCATTTT; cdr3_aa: CASSIDGTANQPQHF
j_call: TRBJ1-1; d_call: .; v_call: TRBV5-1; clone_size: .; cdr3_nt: TGCGCCAGCAGCCGAGGAGGAGGCAGCAATGTTGCTTTCTTT; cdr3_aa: CASSRGGGSNVAFF
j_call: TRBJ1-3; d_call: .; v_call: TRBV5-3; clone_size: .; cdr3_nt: TGTGCCAGAAGGGTTGATCGGGTCGCCAGTCGCCATCACACCATATATTTT; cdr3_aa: CARRVDRVASRHHTIYF
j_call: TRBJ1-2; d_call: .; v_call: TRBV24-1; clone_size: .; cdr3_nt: TGTGCCACCAGTGAGCAGGGGTCCGGCGGCTACACCTTC; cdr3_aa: CATSEQGSGGYTF
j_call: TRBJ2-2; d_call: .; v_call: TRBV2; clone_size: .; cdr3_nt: TGTGCCAGCAGGGGGGGACAGTTCACCGGGGAGCTGTTTTTT; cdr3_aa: CASRGGQFTGELFF
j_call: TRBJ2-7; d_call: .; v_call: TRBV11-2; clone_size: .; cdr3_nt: TGTGCCAGCAGCTTGGACGGAGCCCGTCTGTACGAGCAGTACTTC; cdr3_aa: CASSLDGARLYEQYF
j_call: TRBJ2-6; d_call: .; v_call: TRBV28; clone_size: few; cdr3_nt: TGTGCCAGCAGGACGGGACCGAACTCTGGGGCCAACGTCCTGACTTTC; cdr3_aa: CASRTGPNSGANVLTF
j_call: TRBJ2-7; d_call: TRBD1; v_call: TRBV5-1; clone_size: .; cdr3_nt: TGCGCCAGCAGCCCCCGACAGGGGCCCTCCTACGAGCAGTACTTC; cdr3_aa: CASSPRQGPSYEQYF
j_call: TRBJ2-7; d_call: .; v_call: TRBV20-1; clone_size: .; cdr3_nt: TGCAGTGCTCAGACCGCGTACGAGCAGTACTTC; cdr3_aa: CSAQTAYEQYF
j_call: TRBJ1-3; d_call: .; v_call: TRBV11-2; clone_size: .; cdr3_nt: TGTGCCAGCAGCTTTACAAGTGGAAACACCATATATTTT; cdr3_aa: CASSFTSGNTIYF
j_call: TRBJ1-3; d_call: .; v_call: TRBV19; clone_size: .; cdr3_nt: TGTGCCAGTAGTACCTTGGACAGCTCTGGAAACACCATATATTTT; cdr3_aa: CASSTLDSSGNTIYF
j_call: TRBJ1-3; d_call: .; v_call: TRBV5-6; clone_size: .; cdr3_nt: TGTGCCAGCAGCTTGGGCTGGAGCTCTGGAAACACCATATATTTT; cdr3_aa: CASSLGWSSGNTIYF
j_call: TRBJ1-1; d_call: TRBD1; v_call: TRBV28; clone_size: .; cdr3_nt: TGTGCCAGCGCGACAGGGCAAGGCACTGAAGCTTTCTTT; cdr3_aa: CASATGQGTEAFF
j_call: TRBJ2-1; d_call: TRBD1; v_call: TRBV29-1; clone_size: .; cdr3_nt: TGCAGCGTTGTTGGGACAGGGCCCAATGAGCAGTTCTTC; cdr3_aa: CSVVGTGPNEQFF
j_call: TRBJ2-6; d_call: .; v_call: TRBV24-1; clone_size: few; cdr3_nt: TGTGCCACCATGAACTCTGGGGCCAACGTCCTGACTTTC; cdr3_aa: CATMNSGANVLTF
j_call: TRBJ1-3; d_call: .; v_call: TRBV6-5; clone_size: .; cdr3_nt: TGTGCCAGCAGTTACTCGATAGGGTCTGGAAACACCATATATTTT; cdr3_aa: CASSYSIGSGNTIYF
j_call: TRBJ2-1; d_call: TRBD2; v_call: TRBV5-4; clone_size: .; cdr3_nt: TGTGCCAGCAGCCTAGGACTAGCGGGGGTCTCTTACAATGAGCAGTTCTTC; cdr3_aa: CASSLGLAGVSYNEQFF
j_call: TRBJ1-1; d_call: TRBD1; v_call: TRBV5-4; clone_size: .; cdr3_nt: TGTGCCAGCAGCGGGCGACAGGGGGACTCTGAAGCTTTCTTT; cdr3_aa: CASSGRQGDSEAFF
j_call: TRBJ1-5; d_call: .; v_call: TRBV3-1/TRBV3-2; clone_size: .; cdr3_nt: TGTGCCAGCCGCAAGGGGCTGGATCAGCCCCAGCATTTT; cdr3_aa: CASRKGLDQPQHF
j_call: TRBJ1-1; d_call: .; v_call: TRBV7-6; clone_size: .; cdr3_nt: TGTGCCAGCAGCCCCGGAGGGCACAAGTGGGGGAACACTGAAGCTTTCTTT; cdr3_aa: CASSPGGHKWGNTEAFF
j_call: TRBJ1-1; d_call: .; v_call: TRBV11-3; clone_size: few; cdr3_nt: TGTGCCAGCAGCCAAGGGGTTAACACTGAAGCTTTCTTT; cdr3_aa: CASSQGVNTEAFF
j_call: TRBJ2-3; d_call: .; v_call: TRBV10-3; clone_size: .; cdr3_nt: TGTGCCATCGGGGCCCCAAGGACGGCAGATACGCAGTATTTT; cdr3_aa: CAIGAPRTADTQYF
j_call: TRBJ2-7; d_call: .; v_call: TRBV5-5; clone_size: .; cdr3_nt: TGTGCCAGCAGCTGGGGTCGGGCGACCTCCTACGAGCAGTACTTC; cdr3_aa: CASSWGRATSYEQYF
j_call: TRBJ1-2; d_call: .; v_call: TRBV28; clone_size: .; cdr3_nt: TGTGCCAGCAGTTTCAAGGTTCGCGGCTACACCTTC; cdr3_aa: CASSFKVRGYTF
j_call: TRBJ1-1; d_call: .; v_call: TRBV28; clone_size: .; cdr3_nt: TGTGCCAGCAGCCTAAAAGGGAGGGAAGCTTTCTTT; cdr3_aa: CASSLKGREAFF
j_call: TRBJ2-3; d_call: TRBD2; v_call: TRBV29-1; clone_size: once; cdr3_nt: TGCAGCGTTGCAGCGGGGAGCACAGATACGCAGTATTTT; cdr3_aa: CSVAAGSTDTQYF
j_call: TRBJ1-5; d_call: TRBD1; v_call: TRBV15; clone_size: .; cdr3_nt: TGTGCCACCCACCCCGACAGGGAGGATCAGCCCCAGCATTTT; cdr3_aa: CATHPDREDQPQHF
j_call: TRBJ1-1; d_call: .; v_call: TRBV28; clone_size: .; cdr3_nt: TGTGCCAGCAGTGTCTGGAACGGGGGAACTTTCTTT; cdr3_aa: CASSVWNGGTFF
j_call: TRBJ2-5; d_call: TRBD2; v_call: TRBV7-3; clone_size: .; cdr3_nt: TGTGCCAGCAGCTCGACTAGCGGGGGGGACAGCCAGTACTTC; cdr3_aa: CASSSTSGGDSQYF
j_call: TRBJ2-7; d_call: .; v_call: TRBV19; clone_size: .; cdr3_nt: TGTGCCAGTACTCCTCCTGAGGGGGATGAGCAGTACTTC; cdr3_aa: CASTPPEGDEQYF
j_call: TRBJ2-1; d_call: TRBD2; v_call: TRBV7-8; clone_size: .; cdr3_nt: TGTGCCAGCAGCCGGCGCTGGGCGGGGGGGGCCTACAATGAGCAGTTCTTC; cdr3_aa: CASSRRWAGGAYNEQFF
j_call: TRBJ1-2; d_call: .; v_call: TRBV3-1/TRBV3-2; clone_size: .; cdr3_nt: TGTGCCAGCAGCCTTCTTCCTGCGGGCATCTATGGCTACACCTTC; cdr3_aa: CASSLLPAGIYGYTF
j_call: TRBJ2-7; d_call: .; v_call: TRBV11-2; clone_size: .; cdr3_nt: TGTGCCAGCAGCTTACAGGGGCATGGCTCCTACGAGCAGTACTTC; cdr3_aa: CASSLQGHGSYEQYF